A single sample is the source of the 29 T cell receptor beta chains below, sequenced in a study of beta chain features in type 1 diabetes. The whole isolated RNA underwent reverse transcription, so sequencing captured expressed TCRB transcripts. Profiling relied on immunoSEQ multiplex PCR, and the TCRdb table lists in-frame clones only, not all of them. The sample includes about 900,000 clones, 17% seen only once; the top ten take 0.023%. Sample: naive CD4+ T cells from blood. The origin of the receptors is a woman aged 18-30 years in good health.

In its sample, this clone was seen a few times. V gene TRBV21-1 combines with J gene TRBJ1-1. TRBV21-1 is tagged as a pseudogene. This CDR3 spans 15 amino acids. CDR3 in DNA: TGTGCCAGCAGCAAAGGAGCGACACCGAACACTGAAGCTTTCTTT. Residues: CASSKGATPNTEAFF.

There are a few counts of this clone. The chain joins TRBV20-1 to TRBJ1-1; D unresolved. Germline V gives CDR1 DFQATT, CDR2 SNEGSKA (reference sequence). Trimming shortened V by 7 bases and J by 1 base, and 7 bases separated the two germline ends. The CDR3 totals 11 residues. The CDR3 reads CSGAENTEAFF. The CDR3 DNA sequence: TGCAGTGGGGCAGAGAACACTGAAGCTTTCTTT.

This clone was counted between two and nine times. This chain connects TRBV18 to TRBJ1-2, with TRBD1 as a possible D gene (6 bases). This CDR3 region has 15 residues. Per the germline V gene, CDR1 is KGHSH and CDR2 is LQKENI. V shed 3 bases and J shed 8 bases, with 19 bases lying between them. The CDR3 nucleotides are TGTGCCAGCTCACCCCGACAGGCCCCTGATGTCGGCTACACCTTC. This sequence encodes CASSPRQAPDVGYTF.

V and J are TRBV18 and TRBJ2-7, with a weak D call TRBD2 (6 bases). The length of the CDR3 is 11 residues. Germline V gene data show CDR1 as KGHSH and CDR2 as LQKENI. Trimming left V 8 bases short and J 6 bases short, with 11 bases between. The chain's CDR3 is CASTTGGEQYF. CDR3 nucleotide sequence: TGTGCCAGCACCACCGGGGGCGAGCAGTACTTC.

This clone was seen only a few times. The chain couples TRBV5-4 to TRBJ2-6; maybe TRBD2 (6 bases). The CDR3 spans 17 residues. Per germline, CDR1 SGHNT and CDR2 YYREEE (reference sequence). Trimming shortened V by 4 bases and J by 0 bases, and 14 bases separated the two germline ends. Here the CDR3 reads CASSAGLPVSGANVLTF. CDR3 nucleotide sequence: TGTGCCAGCAGCGCGGGACTGCCGGTCTCTGGGGCCAACGTCCTGACTTTC.

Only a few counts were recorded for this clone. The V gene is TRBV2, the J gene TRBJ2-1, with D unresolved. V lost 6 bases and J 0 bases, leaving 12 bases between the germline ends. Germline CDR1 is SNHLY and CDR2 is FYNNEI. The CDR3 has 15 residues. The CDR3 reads CASSRHISSYNEQFF. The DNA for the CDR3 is TGTGCCAGCAGCCGACATATAAGCTCCTACAATGAGCAGTTCTTC.

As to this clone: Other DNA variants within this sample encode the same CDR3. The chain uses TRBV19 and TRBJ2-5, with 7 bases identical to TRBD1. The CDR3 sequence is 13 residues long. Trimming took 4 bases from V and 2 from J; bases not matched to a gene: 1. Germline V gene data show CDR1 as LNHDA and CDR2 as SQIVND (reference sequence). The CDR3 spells CASSRQGQETQYF. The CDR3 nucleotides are TGTGCCAGTAGTAGACAGGGACAAGAGACCCAGTACTTC. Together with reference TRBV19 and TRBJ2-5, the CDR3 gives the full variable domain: DGGITQSPKYLFRKEGQNVTLSCEQNLNHDAMYWYRQDPGQGLRLIYYSQIVNDFQKGDIAEGYSVSREKKESFPLTVTSAQKNPTAFYLCASSRQGQETQYFGPGTRLLVL.

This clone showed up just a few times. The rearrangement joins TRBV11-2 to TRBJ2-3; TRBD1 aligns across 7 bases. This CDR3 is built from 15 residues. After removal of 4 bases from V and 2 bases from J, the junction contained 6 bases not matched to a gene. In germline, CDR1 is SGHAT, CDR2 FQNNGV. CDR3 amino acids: CASSSRTGNTDTQYF. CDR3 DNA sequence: TGTGCCAGCAGCTCCCGGACAGGTAACACAGATACGCAGTATTTT. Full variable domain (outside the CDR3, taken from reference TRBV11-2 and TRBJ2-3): EAGVAQSPRYKIIEKRQSVAFWCNPISGHATLYWYQQILGQGPKLLIQFQNNGVVDDSQLPKDRFSAERLKGVDSTLKIQPAKLEDSAVYLCASSSRTGNTDTQYFGPGTRLTVL.

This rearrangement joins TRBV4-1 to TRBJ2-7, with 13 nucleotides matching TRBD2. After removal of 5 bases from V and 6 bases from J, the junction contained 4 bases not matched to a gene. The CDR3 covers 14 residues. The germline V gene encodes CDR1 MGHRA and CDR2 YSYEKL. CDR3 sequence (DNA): TGCGCCAGCAGCACTAGCGGGAGGGGCGGCGAGCAGTACTTC. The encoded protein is CASSTSGRGGEQYF.

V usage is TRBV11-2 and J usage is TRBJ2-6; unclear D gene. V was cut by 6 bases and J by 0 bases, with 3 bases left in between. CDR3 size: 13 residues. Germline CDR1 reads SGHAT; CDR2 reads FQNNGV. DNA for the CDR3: TGTGCCAGCAGGTACTCTGGGGCCAACGTCCTGACTTTC. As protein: CASRYSGANVLTF. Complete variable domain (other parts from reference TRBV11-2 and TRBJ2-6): EAGVAQSPRYKIIEKRQSVAFWCNPISGHATLYWYQQILGQGPKLLIQFQNNGVVDDSQLPKDRFSAERLKGVDSTLKIQPAKLEDSAVYLCASRYSGANVLTFGAGSRLTVL.

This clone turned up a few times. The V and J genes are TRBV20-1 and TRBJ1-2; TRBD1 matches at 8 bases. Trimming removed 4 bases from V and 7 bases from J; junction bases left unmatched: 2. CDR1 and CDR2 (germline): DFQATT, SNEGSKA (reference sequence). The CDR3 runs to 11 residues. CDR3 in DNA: TGCAGTGCTAACGACAGGGGTGGCTACACCTTC. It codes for CSANDRGGYTF.

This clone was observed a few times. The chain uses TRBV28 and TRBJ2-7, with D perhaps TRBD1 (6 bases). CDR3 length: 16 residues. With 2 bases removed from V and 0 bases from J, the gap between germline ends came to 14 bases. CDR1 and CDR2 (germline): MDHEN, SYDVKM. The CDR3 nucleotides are TGTGCCAGCAGTTTAACAGGGTTCTACGACTCCTACGAGCAGTACTTC. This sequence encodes CASSLTGFYDSYEQYF.

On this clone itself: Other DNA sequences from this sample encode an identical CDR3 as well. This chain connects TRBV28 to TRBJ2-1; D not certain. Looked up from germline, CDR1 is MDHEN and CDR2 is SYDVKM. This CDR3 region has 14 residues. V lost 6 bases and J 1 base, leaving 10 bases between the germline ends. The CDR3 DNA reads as TGTGCCAGCAGCCTTGGTAGTTCCTACAATGAGCAGTTCTTC. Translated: CASSLGSSYNEQFF.

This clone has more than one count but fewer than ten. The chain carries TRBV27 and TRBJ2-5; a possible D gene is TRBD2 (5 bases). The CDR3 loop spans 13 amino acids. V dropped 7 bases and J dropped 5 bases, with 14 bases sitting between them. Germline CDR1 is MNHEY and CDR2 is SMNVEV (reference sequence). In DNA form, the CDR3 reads TGTGCCAGCAAAGAGCGGAACGCTGAGACCCAGTACTTC. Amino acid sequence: CASKERNAETQYF.

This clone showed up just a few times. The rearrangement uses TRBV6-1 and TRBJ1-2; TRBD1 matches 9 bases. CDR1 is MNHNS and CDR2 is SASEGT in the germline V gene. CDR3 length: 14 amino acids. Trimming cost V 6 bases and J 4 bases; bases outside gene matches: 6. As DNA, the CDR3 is TGTGCCAGCAGATTGACAGGGGGTGGCTATGGCTACACCTTC. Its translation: CASRLTGGGYGYTF.

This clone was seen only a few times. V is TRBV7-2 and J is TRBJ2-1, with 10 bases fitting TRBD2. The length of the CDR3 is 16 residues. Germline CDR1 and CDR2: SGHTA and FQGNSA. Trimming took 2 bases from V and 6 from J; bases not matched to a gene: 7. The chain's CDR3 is CASSLFGAGGANEQFF. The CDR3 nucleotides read TGTGCCAGCAGCTTATTCGGAGCGGGAGGGGCCAATGAGCAGTTCTTC.

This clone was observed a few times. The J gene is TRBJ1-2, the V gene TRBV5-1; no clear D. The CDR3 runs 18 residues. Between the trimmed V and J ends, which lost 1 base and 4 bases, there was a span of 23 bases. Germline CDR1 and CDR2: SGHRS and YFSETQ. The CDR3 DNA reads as TGCGCCAGCAGCTTGACGGTGAAAGGACTAGCGGAAGGCTATGGCTACACCTTC. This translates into CASSLTVKGLAEGYGYTF.

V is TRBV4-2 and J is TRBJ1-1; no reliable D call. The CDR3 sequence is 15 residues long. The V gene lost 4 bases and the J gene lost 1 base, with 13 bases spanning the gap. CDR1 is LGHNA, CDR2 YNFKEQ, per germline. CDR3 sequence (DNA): TGTGCCAGCAGCCGAGAACCGGGAGAGAACACTGAAGCTTTCTTT. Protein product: CASSREPGENTEAFF.

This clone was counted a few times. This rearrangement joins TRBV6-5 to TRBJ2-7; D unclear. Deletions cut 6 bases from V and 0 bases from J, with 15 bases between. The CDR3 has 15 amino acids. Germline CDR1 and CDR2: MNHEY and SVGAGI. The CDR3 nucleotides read TGTGCCAGCAGCCCTCGCTATTGGGCCTCCTACGAGCAGTACTTC. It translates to CASSPRYWASYEQYF.

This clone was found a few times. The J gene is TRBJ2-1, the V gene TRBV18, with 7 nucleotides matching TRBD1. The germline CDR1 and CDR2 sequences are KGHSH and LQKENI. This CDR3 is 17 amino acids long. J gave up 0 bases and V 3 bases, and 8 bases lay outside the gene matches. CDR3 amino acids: CASSPREGGYSYNEQFF. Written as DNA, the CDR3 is TGTGCCAGCTCACCCCGTGAAGGGGGCTACTCCTACAATGAGCAGTTCTTC.

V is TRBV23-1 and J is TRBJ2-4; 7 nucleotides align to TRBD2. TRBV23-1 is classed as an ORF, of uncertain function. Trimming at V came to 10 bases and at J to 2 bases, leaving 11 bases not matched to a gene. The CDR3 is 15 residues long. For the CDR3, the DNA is TGCGCCACCCAAGGGAGCGGGGCATCCAAAAACATTCAGTACTTC. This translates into CATQGSGASKNIQYF.

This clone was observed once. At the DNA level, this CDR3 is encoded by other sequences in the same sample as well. The CDR3: CASRGTATNEKLFF. The CDR3 DNA reads TGTGCCAGCAGGGGGACAGCAACTAATGAAAAACTGTTTTTT. The chain carries TRBV27 and TRBJ1-4; TRBD1 matches 7 bases. CDR1 and CDR2 (germline): MNHEY, SMNVEV (reference sequence). The CDR3 covers 14 residues. Unmatched junction bases numbered 1, after V lost 6 bases and J lost 0 bases.

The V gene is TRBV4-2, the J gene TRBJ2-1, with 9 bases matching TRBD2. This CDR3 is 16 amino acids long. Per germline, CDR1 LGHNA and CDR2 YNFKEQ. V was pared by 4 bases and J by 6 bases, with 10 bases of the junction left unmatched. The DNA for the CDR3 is TGTGCCAGCAGCCTCATCAGTGCGGGAGGGTCCAATGAGCAGTTCTTC. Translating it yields CASSLISAGGSNEQFF.

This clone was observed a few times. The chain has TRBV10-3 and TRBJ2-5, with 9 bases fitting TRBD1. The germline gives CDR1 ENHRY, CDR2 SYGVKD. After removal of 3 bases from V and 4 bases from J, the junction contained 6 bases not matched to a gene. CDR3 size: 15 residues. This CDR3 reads CAISDRDRDIETQYF. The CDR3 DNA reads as TGTGCCATCAGTGACCGGGACAGGGATATAGAGACCCAGTACTTC.

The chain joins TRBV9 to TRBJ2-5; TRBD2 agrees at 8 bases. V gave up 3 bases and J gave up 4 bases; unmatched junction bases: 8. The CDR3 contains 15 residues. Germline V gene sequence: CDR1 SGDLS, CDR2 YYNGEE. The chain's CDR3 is CASSAPRGGGETQYF. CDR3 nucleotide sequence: TGTGCCAGCAGCGCCCCCCGGGGGGGTGGAGAGACCCAGTACTTC. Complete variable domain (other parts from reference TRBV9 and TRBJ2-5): DSGVTQTPKHLITATGQRVTLRCSPRSGDLSVYWYQQSLDQGLQFLIQYYNGEERAKGNILERFSAQQFPDLHSELNLSSLELGDSALYFCASSAPRGGGETQYFGPGTRLLVL.

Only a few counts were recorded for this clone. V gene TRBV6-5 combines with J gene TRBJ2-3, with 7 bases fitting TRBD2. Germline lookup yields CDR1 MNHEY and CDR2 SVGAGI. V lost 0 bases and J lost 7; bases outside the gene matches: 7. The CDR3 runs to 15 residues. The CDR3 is CASSYSAGVGNTQYF. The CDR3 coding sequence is TGTGCCAGCAGTTACTCGGCGGGAGTAGGAAATACGCAGTATTTT.

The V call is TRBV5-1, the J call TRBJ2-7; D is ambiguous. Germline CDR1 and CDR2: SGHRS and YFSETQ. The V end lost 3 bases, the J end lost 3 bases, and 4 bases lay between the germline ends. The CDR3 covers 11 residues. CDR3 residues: CASSSHYEQYF. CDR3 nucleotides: TGCGCCAGCAGCTCCCACTACGAGCAGTACTTC.

The CDR3 reads CASRRGFPKNIQYF. In nucleotides, the CDR3 is TGTGCCAGCAGGCGAGGGTTCCCCAAAAACATTCAGTACTTC. The chain employs TRBV6-4 and TRBJ2-4, with D possibly TRBD2 on 5 matching bases. V gave up 6 bases and J gave up 2 bases, with 11 bases separating them. The CDR3 runs to 14 residues. Germline V gene sequence: CDR1 MRHNA, CDR2 SNTAGT.

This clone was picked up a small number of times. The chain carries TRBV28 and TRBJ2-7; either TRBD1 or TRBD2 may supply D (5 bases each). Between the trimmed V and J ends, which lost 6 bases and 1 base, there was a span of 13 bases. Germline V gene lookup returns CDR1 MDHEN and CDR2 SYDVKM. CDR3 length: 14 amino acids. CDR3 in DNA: TGTGCCAGCAGGGGACCAGGGATGTCCTACGAGCAGTACTTC. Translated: CASRGPGMSYEQYF.